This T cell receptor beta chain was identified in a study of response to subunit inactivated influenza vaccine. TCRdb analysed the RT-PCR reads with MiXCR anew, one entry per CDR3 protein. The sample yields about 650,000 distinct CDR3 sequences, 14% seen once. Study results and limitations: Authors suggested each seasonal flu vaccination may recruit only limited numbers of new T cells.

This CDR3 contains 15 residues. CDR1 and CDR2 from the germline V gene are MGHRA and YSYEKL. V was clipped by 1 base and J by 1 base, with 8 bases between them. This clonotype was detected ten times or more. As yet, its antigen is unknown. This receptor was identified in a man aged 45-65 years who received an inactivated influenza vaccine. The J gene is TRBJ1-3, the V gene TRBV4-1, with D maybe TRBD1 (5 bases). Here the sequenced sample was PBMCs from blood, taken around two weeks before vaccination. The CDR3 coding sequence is TGCGCCAGCAGCCAAGTTAGGGGATCTGGAAACACCATATATTTT. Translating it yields CASSQVRGSGNTIYF.